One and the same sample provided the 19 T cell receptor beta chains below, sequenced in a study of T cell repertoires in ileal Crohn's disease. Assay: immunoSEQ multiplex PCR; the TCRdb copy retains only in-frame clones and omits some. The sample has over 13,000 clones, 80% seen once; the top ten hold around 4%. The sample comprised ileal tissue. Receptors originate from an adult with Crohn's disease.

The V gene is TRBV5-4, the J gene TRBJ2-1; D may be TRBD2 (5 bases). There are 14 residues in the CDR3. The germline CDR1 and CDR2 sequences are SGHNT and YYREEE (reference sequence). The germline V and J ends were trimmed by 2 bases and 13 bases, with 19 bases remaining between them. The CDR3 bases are TGTGCCAGCAGCTTTTATGGTAGCGAGACAAGTCAGTTCTTC. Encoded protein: CASSFYGSETSQFF.

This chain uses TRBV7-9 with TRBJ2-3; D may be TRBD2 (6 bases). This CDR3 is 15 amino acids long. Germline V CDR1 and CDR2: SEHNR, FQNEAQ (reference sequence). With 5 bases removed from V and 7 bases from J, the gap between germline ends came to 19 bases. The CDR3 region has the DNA TGTGCCAGCAGCCTCGGGACTCCAACCCACTATACGCAGTATTTT. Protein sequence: CASSLGTPTHYTQYF.

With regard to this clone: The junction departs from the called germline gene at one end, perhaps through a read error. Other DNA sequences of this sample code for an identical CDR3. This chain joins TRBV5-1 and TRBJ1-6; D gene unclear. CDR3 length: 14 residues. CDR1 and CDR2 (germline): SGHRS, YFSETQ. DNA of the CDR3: TGCGCCAGCAGCTTAGAGGGAAATAATTCCCCCCTCCACTTT. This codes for CASSLEGNNSPLHF.

CDR3: CASSLALANGNEQFF. The CDR3 DNA is TGTGCCAGCAGCTTAGCACTAGCGAACGGGAATGAGCAGTTCTTC. The rearrangement uses TRBV7-8 and TRBJ2-1, with 7 nucleotides matching TRBD2. V gave up 0 bases and J gave up 7 bases; unmatched junction bases: 6. Germline V lookup: CDR1 SGHVS, CDR2 FQNEAQ. The CDR3 has 15 amino acids. Full variable domain (rest looked up from reference TRBV7-8 and TRBJ2-1): GAGVSQSPRYKVAKRGQDVALRCDPISGHVSLFWYQQALGQGPEFLTYFQNEAQLDKSGLPSDRFFAERPEGSVSTLKIQRTQQEDSAVYLCASSLALANGNEQFFGPGTRLTVL.

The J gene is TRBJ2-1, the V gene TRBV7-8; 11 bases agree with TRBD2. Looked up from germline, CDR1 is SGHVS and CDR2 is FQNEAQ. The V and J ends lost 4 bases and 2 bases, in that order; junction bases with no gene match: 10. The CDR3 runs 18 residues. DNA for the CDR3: TGTGCCAGCAGCTCCTCTATACTAGCGGGAGCAACCTACAATGAGCAGTTCTTC. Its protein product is CASSSSILAGATYNEQFF.

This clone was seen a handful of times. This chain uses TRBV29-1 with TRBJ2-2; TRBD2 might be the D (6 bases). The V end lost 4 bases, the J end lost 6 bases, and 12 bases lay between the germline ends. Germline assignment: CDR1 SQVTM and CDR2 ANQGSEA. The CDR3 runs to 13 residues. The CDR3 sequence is CSVAGSGPGELFF. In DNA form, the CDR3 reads TGCAGCGTTGCCGGGAGTGGTCCCGGGGAGCTGTTTTTT.

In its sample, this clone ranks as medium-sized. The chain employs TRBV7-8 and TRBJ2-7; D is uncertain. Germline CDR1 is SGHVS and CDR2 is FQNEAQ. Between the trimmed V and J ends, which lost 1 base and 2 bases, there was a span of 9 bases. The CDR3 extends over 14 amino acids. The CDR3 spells CASSLGNQAYEQYV. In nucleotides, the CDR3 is TGTGCCAGCAGCTTAGGTAACCAGGCCTACGAGCAGTACGTC.

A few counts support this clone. In nucleotides, the CDR3 is TGCGCCAGCAGTGAGTCGCTAACCCAAGAGACCCAGTACTTC. This sequence encodes CASSESLTQETQYF. The genes are TRBV10-1 and TRBJ2-5; no clear D gene. The V end was cut by 0 bases, the J end by 1 base, with 6 bases between. The germline V gene has CDR1 WNHNN and CDR2 SYGVQD (reference sequence). This CDR3 region has 14 residues.

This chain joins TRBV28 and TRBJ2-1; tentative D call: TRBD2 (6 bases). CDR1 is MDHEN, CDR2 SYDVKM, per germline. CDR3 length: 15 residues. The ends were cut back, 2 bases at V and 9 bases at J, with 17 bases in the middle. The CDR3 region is CASSLKGGEMGEQFF. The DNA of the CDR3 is TGTGCCAGCAGTTTAAAGGGCGGGGAGATGGGTGAGCAGTTCTTC.

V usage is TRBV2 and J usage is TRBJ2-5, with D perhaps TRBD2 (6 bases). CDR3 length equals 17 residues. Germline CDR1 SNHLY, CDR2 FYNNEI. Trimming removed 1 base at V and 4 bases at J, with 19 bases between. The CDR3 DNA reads TGTGCCAGCAGTGAAGGGAGGGACCCCCTATACGCAGAGACCCAGTACTTC. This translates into CASSEGRDPLYAETQYF.

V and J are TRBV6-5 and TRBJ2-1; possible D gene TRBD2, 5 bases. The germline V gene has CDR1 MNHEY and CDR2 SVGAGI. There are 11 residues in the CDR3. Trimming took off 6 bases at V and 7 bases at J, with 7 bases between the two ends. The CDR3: CASSPGNEQFF. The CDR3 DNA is TGTGCCAGCAGCCCGGGGAATGAGCAGTTCTTC.

CDR3 nucleotides: TGTGCCAGCAGTGAAGAGAGTTTGAGCTCCTATAATTCACCCCTCCACTTT. Translation: CASSEESLSSYNSPLHF. The J gene is TRBJ1-6, the V gene TRBV2; D is unclear. The CDR3 has 17 amino acids. From germline, CDR1 is SNHLY and CDR2 FYNNEI. Deletions cut 1 base from V and 0 bases from J, with 10 bases between.

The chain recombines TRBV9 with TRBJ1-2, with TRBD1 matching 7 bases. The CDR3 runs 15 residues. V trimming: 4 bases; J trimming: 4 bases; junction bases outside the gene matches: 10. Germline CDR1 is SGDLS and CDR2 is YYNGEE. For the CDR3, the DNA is TGTGCCAGCAGCCCGACGACAGGGCTGAGCTATGGCTACACCTTC. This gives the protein CASSPTTGLSYGYTF.

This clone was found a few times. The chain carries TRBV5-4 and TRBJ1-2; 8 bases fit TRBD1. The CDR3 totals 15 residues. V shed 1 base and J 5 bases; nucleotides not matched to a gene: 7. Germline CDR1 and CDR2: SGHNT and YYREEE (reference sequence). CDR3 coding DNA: TGTGCCAGCAGCTTGAAGGACAGGGCTTCATATGGCTACACCTTC. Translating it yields CASSLKDRASYGYTF.

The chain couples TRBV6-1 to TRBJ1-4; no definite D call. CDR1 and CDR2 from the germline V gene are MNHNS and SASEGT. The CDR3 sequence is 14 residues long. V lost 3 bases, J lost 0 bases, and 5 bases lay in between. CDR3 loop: CASSEGATNEKLFF. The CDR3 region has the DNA TGTGCCAGCAGTGAGGGAGCAACTAATGAAAAACTGTTTTTT.

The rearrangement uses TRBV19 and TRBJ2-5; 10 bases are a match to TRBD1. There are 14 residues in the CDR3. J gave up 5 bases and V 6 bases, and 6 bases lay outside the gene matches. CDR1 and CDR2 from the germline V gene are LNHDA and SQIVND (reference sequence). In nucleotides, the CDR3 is TGTGCCAGTAGCCAGACAGGGGGCACGGAGACCCAGTACTTC. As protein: CASSQTGGTETQYF.

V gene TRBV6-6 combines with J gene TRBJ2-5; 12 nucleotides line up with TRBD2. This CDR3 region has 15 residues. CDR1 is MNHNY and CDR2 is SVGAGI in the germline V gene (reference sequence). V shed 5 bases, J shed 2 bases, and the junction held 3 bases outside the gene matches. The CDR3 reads CASSRTSGVQETQYF. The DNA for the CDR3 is TGTGCCAGCAGTAGGACTAGCGGGGTTCAAGAGACCCAGTACTTC.

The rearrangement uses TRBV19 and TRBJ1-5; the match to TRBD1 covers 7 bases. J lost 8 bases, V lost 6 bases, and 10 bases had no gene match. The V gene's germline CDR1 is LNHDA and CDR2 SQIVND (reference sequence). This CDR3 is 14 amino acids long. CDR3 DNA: TGTGCCAGTAGCCTCAAGGGGGCAGGGAAGCCCCAGCATTTT. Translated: CASSLKGAGKPQHF.

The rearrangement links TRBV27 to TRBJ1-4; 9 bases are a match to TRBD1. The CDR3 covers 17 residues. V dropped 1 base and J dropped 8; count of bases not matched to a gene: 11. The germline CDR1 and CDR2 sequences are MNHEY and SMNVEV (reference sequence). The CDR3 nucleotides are TGTGCCAGCAGTTTATATTCCGGGACAGGGATTGTCGAAAAACTGTTTTTT. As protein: CASSLYSGTGIVEKLFF.